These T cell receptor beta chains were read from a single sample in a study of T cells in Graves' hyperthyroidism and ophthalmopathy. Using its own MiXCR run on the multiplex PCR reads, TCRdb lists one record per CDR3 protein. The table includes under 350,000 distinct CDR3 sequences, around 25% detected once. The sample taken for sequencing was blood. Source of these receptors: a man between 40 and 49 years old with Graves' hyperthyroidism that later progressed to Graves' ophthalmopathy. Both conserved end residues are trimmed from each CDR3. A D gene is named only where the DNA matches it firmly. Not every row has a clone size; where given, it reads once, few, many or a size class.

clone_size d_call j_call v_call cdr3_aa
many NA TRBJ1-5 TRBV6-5 ASSYRPLDQPQH
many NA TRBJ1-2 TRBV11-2 ASSLIPDNYGYT
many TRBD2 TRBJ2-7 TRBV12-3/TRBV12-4 ASSPGLANTEQY
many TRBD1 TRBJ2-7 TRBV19 ASSFGQAPSYEQY
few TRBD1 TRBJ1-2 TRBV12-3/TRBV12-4 ASTRQGSGGYT
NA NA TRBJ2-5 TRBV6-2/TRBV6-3 ASGGPLETQY
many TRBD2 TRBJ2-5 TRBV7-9 ASSSGLAGVRETQY
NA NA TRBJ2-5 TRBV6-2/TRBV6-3 ASSFSGPFWAQY
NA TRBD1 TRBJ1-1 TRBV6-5 ASSYSLRTGNTEAF
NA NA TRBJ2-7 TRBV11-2 ASSDGTRSEQY
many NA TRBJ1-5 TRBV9 ASSALGDGGQPQH
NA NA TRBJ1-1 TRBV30 SSVQNTEAF